The rows below give T cell receptor beta chains drawn from one sample of a study of T cell repertoires in cytomegalovirus infection. TCRdb used MiXCR to reprocess the reads, holding one entry per CDR3 protein. The sample contains 350,000 to 500,000 distinct CDR3 sequences, around 32% of which appear only once. Sequencing used PBMCs. These receptors originate from a human donor in good health (CMV status not recorded). Some clones in this sample may be carry-over from other donors' samples. The conserved cysteine and the conserved F or W are not part of the CDR3 here. The order of the fields is V gene, CDR3 length, J gene, CDR3 protein.

TRBV20-1	15	TRBJ2-1	SATGLAGALRYNEQF
TRBV12-3/TRBV12-4	11	TRBJ1-5	ASSSPPNKPQH
TRBV19	14	TRBJ2-2	ASSIDPGMNTGELF
TRBV9	15	TRBJ1-2	ASSVNRGGGTNYGYT
TRBV11-1	13	TRBJ2-1	ASSLYGTAYNEQF
TRBV7-9	13	TRBJ2-7	ASSHVGTGIYEQY
TRBV10-3	13	TRBJ1-5	AIRDDRGWHQPQH
TRBV20-1	15	TRBJ2-2	SARDRAGGRVTGELF
TRBV4-3	13	TRBJ2-7	ASSQVAGVGYEQY
TRBV5-3	14	TRBJ1-2	ASSLVRQLPPNGYT